This TCR beta chain came from a study of T cell responses to AZD1222 COVID-19 vaccine. About the research overall: Timing groups of about 4 and about 12 weeks for second doses were pooled.

Libraries were prepared by immunoSEQ multiplex PCR; TCRdb keeps only in-frame clonotypes and omits some of them. Of 150,000 to 200,000 clones detected, 90% to 95% appear once; the ten largest clones hold approximately 0.58%. V shed 0 bases and J shed 4 bases, with 4 bases lying between them. This CDR3 region has 12 residues. Per germline, CDR1 SGHDT and CDR2 YYEEEE. Study-level points and caveats: The study reported that nearly half of spike-specific TCRs target unmutated variant regions. Samples come after the peak T cell response, not at day 14. The number of AZD1222 recipients seropositive at baseline was only 5 to 7.

Remarks on this clone: As yet, its antigen is unknown.

The J gene is TRBJ2-5, the V gene TRBV5-6; D is uncertain. This TCR was sampled from an adult in good health. The sequencing used peripheral blood, collected on day 0 of AZD1222 vaccination. The CDR3 region has the DNA TGTGCCAGCAGCTTGGTCCGAGAGACCCAGTACTTC. This gives the protein CASSLVRETQYF.